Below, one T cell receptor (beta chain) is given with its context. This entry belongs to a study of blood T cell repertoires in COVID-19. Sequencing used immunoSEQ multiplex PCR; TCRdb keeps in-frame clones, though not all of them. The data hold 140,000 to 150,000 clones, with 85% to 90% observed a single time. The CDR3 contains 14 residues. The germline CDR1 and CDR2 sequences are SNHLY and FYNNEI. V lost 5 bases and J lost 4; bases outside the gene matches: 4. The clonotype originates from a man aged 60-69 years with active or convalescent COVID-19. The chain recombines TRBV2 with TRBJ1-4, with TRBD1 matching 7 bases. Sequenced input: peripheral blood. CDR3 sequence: CASSRDRVNEKLFF. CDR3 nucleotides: TGTGCCAGCAGTCGGGACAGAGTTAATGAAAAACTGTTTTTT.